The clone carrying this T cell receptor (beta chain) has a single count. This sample stems from a study of regulatory dendritic cells for organ transplantation. The CDR3 has 13 residues. Naive CD45RA+ and memory CD45RO+ CD4+ or CD8+ T cells were FACS-sorted. Libraries were prepared by immunoSEQ multiplex PCR; TCRdb keeps only in-frame clonotypes and omits some of them. The table has about 34,000 clones, less than 90% seen once. The V call is TRBV21-1, the J call TRBJ2-7; the table assigns TRBD2, which was not confirmed against the DNA. TRBV21-1 is listed as a pseudogene. This sequence was found in a human donor in good health. Sequenced sample: naive CD4+ T cells from blood. Subset noted: CD45RA+ naive T cells. CDR3 sequence reads: CARVRGAGYEQYF. The CDR3 region has the DNA TGTGCCAGGGTGCGGGGAGCGGGGTACGAGCAGTACTTC.